The 13 T cell receptor beta chains listed next were all sequenced from one sample in a study of cytomegalovirus exposure and HLA in healthy donors (dated by TCRdb to about 2017). The receptor library was made with the immunoSEQ multiplex PCR assay. For the multiplex PCR, a mixture combining 60 forward primers for TCR Vbeta segments and 13 reverse primers for TCR Jbeta segments was used. Imported from immuneACCESS, the table was reduced by TCRdb to in-frame sequences with V and J called. These copies leave out some clones; in studies compared against another copy, an unresolved V gene accounts for under half, and the cause of the remainder is not known. In all, the sample holds 190,000 or so clones, and 82% of those were seen once. The ten largest clones add up to around 0.1% of the sample. Sequenced sample: PBMCs. These receptors came from a boy aged 2 to 9 in good health and CMV-seronegative.

The V and J genes are TRBV5-4 and TRBJ2-1, with a possible D match to TRBD2 (6 bases). The CDR3 totals 16 residues. The V end lost 4 bases, the J end lost 3 bases, and 17 bases lay between the germline ends. Germline V lookup: CDR1 SGHNT, CDR2 YYREEE (reference sequence). The CDR3 is CASSPPGGEHYNEQFF. The DNA of the CDR3 is TGTGCCAGCAGCCCCCCCGGGGGAGAACACTACAATGAGCAGTTCTTC.

CDR3 nucleotides: TGTGCCAGCAGCCCCGACAGCCAGAACACTGAAGCTTTCTTT. This sequence encodes CASSPDSQNTEAFF. This chain connects TRBV7-8 to TRBJ1-1, with D maybe TRBD1 (5 bases). Trimming left V 5 bases short and J 1 base short, with 11 bases between. CDR1 is SGHVS, CDR2 FQNEAQ, per germline. CDR3 length equals 14 residues.

This chain links TRBV10-3 with TRBJ2-3; 10 bases fit TRBD2. The CDR3 runs 15 residues. J lost 7 bases, V lost 2 bases, and 6 bases had no gene match. CDR1 is ENHRY, CDR2 SYGVKD, per germline. Here the CDR3 reads CAISETSGAGNTQYF. The CDR3 DNA follows: TGTGCCATCAGTGAGACTAGCGGGGCAGGGAATACGCAGTATTTT.

The V gene is TRBV27, the J gene TRBJ2-7, with 12 bases aligning to TRBD1. Per germline, CDR1 MNHEY and CDR2 SMNVEV (reference sequence). The CDR3 extends over 14 amino acids. V was clipped by 6 bases and J by 5 bases; unmatched bases: 5. Here the CDR3 reads CASSTGTGGNEQYF. DNA for the CDR3: TGTGCCAGCAGCACCGGGACAGGGGGCAACGAGCAGTACTTC.

The rearrangement links TRBV4-2 to TRBJ2-7; TRBD2 matches at 7 bases. V shed 3 bases and J 4 bases; nucleotides not matched to a gene: 0. The CDR3 runs 12 residues. CDR1 LGHNA and CDR2 YNFKEQ come from the germline V gene. The CDR3 nucleotides are TGTGCCAGCAGCCAGGGGGGGTACGAGCAGTACTTC. Translated: CASSQGGYEQYF.

The rearrangement uses TRBV5-1 and TRBJ2-3; 9 bases are shared with TRBD2. Germline loops: CDR1 SGHRS, CDR2 YFSETQ. V shed 0 bases and J 2 bases; nucleotides not matched to a gene: 4. The CDR3 is 16 amino acids. CDR3 sequence: CASSLGASGDTDTQYF. Here the CDR3 DNA reads TGCGCCAGCAGCTTGGGGGCTAGCGGGGACACAGATACGCAGTATTTT.

The chain joins TRBV6-1 to TRBJ1-1, with TRBD1 matching over 9 bases. This CDR3 comprises 14 residues. Germline values: CDR1 MNHNS, CDR2 SASEGT. J lost 4 bases, V lost 8 bases, and 8 bases had no gene match. The CDR3 protein is CASPGTGTITEAFF. The CDR3 DNA sequence: TGTGCCAGCCCCGGGACAGGGACTATCACTGAAGCTTTCTTT.

The CDR3 nucleotides read TGTGCCAGCAGCCGCGACAGGAAGAACACTGAAGCTTTCTTT. Its translation: CASSRDRKNTEAFF. The chain is built from TRBV4-2 and TRBJ1-1, with a weak D call TRBD1 (6 bases). This CDR3 spans 14 amino acids. The germline CDR1 and CDR2 sequences are LGHNA and YNFKEQ. Trimming took off 4 bases at V and 1 base at J, with 10 bases between the two ends.

This chain joins TRBV2 and TRBJ2-2; 7 nucleotides line up with TRBD2. Germline V gives CDR1 SNHLY, CDR2 FYNNEI. The J segment lost 8 bases and the V segment lost 6 bases, leaving 9 bases of the junction unmatched. CDR3 size: 14 residues. CDR3 nucleotide sequence: TGTGCCAGCAGGGGGGGGGTAGGGGCTGGGGAGCTGTTTTTT. It yields the protein CASRGGVGAGELFF.

The rearrangement joins TRBV7-2 to TRBJ1-2; 10 bases align to TRBD1. CDR3 size: 14 residues. Trimming removed 6 bases from V and 3 bases from J; junction bases left unmatched: 4. CDR1 and CDR2 from the germline V gene are SGHTA and FQGNSA. The CDR3 is CASRLTGGDYGYTF. CDR3 nucleotide sequence: TGTGCCAGCAGATTGACAGGGGGCGACTATGGCTACACCTTC.

The gene calls are TRBV5-4 and TRBJ1-1; TRBD1 aligns across 7 bases. The CDR3 totals 15 residues. V shed 1 base and J 5 bases; nucleotides not matched to a gene: 8. The germline CDR1 and CDR2 sequences are SGHNT and YYREEE (reference sequence). In DNA, the CDR3 is TGTGCCAGCAGCTTGTTGGCAGGGGGAAGAACTGAAGCTTTCTTT. Its translation is CASSLLAGGRTEAFF.

The chain employs TRBV6-5 and TRBJ1-2, with 9 bases fitting TRBD1. With V trimmed by 2 bases and J by 8 bases, 9 bases remained unmatched. The CDR3 totals 15 residues. Germline CDR1 is MNHEY and CDR2 is SVGAGI. In DNA, the CDR3 is TGTGCCAGCAGTTACGACCCACAGGGGGCAGGAGGCTACACCTTC. Translating gives CASSYDPQGAGGYTF.

The J gene is TRBJ2-2, the V gene TRBV18; tentative D call: TRBD2 (5 bases). CDR1 is KGHSH and CDR2 is LQKENI in the germline V gene. Between the trimmed V and J ends, which lost 1 base and 6 bases, there was a span of 9 bases. The CDR3 sequence is 14 residues long. The CDR3 reads CASSPLSSPGELFF. The CDR3 DNA is TGTGCCAGCTCACCACTTTCTAGCCCCGGGGAGCTGTTTTTT.